The clone carrying this T cell receptor (beta chain) was counted a few times. Trimming took 6 bases from V and 0 from J, leaving 11 bases between them. The CDR3 runs 13 residues. CDR1 and CDR2 (germline): SQVTM, ANQGSEA. The time point is: pre-sensitization, week 0. Stated treatment: therapeutic diphenylcyclopropenone sensitization with weekly scalp DPC. These data belong to a study of human T cells and chemical hapten exposure. Whole-study context: 2% DPC applied to a 2 cm by 2 cm arm area sensitized donors.

Via MiXCR, TCRdb re-called the RACE reads, giving one row per CDR3 protein. The top ten hold 2% to 3% of the sample, which has 350,000 to 450,000 distinct CDR3 sequences, approximately 5.1% seen once. The chain recombines TRBV29-1 with TRBJ1-1; unclear D gene. The sequenced sample was whole blood, obtained in connection with sensitization to the hapten diphenylcyclopropenone (DPC). The clonotype was recovered from a woman between 50 and 59 years old with alopecia areata. Some clones in this sample may be carry-over from other donors' samples. CDR3 amino acids: CSVIPVLNTEAFF. The CDR3 DNA sequence: TGCAGCGTCATTCCTGTACTGAACACTGAAGCTTTCTTT.